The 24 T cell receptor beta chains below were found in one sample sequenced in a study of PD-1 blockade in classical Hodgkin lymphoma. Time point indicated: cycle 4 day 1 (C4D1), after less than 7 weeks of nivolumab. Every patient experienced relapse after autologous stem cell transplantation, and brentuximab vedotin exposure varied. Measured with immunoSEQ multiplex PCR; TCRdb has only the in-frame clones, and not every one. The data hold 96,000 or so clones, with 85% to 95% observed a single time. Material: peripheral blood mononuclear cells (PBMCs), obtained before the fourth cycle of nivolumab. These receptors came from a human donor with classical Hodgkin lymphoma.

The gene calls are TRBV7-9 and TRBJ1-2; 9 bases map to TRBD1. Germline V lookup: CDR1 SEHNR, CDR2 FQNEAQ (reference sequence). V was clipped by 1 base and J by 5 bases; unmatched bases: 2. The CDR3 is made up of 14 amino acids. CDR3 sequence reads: CASSLGTGAYGYTF. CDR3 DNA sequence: TGTGCCAGCAGCTTAGGGACAGGGGCATATGGCTACACCTTC.

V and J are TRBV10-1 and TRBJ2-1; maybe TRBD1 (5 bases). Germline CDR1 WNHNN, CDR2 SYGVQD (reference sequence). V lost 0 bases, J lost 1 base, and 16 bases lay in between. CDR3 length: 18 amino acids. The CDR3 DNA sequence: TGCGCCAGCAGTGAGTCGAGGATCCAGGGTGAATCCTACAATGAGCAGTTCTTC. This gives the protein CASSESRIQGESYNEQFF.

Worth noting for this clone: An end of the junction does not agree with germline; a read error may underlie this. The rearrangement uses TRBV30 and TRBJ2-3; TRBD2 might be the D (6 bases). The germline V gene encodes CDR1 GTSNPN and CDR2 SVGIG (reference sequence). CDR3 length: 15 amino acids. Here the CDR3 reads CAWSNQAGRTGTQYF. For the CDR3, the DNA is TGTGCCTGGAGTAACCAAGCGGGCCGCACAGGTACGCAGTATTTT.

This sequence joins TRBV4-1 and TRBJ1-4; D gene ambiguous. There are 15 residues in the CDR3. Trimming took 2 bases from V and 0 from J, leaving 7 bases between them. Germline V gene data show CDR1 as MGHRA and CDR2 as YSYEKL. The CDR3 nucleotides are TGCGCCAGCAGCCAAAACGGACCAACTAATGAAAAACTGTTTTTT. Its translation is CASSQNGPTNEKLFF.

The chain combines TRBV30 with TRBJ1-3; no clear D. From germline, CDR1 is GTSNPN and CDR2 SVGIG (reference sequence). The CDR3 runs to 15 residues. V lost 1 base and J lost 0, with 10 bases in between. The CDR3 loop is CAWSGGDLSGNTIYF. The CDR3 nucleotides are TGTGCCTGGAGTGGAGGAGACCTCTCTGGAAACACCATATATTTT.

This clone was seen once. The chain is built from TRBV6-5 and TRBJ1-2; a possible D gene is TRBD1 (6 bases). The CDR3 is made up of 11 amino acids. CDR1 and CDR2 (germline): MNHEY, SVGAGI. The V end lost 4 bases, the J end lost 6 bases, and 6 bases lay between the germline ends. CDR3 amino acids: CASSSGDGYTF. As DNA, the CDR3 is TGTGCCAGCAGTTCAGGGGATGGCTACACCTTC.

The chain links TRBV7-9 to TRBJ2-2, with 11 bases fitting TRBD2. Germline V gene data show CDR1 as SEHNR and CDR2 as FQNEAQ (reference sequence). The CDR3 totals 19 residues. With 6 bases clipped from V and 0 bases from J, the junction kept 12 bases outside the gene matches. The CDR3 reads CASSSWTSGSGPNTGELFF. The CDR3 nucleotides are TGTGCCAGCAGTTCCTGGACTAGCGGGTCGGGCCCGAACACCGGGGAGCTGTTTTTT. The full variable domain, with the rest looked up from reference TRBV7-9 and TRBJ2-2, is DTGVSQNPRHKITKRGQNVTFRCDPISEHNRLYWYRQTLGQGPEFLTYFQNEAQLEKSRLLSDRFSAERPKGSFSTLEIQRTEQGDSAMYLCASSSWTSGSGPNTGELFFGEGSRLTVL.

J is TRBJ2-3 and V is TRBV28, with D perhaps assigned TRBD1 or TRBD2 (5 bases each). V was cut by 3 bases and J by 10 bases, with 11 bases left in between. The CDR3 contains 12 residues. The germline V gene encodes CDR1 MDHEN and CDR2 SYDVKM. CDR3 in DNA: TGTGCCAGCAGTTTTTCGCCGGGACCGCAGTATTTT. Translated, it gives CASSFSPGPQYF.

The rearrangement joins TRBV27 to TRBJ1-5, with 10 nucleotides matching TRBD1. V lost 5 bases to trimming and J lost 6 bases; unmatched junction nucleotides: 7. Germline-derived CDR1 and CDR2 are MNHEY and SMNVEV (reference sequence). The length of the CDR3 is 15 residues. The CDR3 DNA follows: TGTGCCAGCAGTCCCTTGGGACAGGGGTTTCAGCCCCAGCATTTT. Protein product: CASSPLGQGFQPQHF.

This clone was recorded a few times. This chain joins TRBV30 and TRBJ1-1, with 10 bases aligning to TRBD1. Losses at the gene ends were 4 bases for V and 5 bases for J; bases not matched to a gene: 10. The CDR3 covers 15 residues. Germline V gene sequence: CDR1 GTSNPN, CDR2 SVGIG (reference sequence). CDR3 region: CAWISTGGRGTEAFF. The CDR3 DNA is TGTGCCTGGATTTCGACAGGGGGCAGGGGAACTGAAGCTTTCTTT. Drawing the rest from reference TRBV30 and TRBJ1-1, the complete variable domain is SQTIHQWPATLVQPVGSPLSLECTVEGTSNPNLYWYRQAAGRGLQLLFYSVGIGQISSEVPQNLSASRPQDRQFILSSKKLLLSDSGFYLCAWISTGGRGTEAFFGQGTRLTVV.

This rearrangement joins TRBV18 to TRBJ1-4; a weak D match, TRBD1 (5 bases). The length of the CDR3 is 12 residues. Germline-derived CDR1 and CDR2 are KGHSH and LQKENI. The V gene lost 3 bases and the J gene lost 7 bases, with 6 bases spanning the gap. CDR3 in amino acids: CASSPGGEKLFF. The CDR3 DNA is TGTGCCAGCTCACCGGGGGGTGAAAAACTGTTTTTT. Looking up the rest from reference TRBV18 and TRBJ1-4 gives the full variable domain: NAGVMQNPRHLVRRRGQEARLRCSPMKGHSHVYWYRQLPEEGLKFMVYLQKENIIDESGMPKERFSAEFPKEGPSILRIQQVVRGDSAAYFCASSPGGEKLFFGSGTQLSVL.

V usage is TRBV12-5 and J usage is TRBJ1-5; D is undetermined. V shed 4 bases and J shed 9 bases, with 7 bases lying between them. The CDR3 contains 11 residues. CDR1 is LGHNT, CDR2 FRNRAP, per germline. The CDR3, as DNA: TGTGCTAGTGGTTGGGATTCGCCCCAGCATTTT. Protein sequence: CASGWDSPQHF.

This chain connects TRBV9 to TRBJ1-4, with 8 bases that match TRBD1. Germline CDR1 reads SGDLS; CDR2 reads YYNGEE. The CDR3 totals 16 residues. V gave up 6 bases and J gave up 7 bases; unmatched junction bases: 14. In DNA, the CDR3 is TGTGCCAGCACCCGATTCCCGGGACAGGTAGGTGAAAAACTGTTTTTT. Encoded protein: CASTRFPGQVGEKLFF.

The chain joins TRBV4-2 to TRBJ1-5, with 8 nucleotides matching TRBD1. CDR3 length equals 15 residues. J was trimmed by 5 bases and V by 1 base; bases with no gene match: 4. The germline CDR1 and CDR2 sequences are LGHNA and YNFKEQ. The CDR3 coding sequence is TGTGCCAGCAGCCAAGGAGGACAGGGAGATCAGCCCCAGCATTTT. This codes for CASSQGGQGDQPQHF.

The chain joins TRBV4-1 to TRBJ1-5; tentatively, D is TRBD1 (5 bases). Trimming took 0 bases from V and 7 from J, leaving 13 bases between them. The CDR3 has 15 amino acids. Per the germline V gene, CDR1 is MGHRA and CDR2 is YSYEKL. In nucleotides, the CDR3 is TGCGCCAGCAGCCAAGATCACGATAGGGGCCAGCCCCAGCATTTT. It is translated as CASSQDHDRGQPQHF.

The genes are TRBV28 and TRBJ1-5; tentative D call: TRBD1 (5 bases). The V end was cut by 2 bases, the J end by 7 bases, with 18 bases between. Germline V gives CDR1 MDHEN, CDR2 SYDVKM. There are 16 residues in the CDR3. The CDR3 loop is CASSLDSQGSKQPQHF. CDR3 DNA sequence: TGTGCCAGCAGTTTAGATTCTCAGGGATCTAAGCAGCCCCAGCATTTT.

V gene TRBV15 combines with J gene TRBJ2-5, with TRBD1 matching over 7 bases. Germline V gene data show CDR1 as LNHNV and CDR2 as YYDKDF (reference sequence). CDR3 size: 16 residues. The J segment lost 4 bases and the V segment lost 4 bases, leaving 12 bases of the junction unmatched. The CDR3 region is CATSTAGTARTETQYF. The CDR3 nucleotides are TGTGCCACCAGCACAGCCGGGACAGCTAGGACAGAGACCCAGTACTTC.

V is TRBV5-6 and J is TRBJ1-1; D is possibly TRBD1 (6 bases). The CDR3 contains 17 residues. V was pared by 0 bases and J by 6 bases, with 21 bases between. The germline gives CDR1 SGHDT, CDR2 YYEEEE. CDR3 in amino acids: CASSLAGHHPAGAEAFF. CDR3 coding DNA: TGTGCCAGCAGCTTGGCGGGACACCACCCGGCGGGCGCTGAAGCTTTCTTT.

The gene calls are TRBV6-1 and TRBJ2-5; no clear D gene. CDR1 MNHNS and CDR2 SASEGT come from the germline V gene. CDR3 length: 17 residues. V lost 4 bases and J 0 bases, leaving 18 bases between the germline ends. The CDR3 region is CASSGRLIGSYQETQYF. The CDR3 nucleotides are TGTGCCAGCAGTGGACGGCTGATAGGGTCGTACCAAGAGACCCAGTACTTC.

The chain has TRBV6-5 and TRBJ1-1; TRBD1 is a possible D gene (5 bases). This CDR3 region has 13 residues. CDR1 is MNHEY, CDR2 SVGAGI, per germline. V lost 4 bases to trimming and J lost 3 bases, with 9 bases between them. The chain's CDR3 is CASSFIRDTEAFF. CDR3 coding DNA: TGTGCCAGCAGTTTCATCAGGGACACTGAAGCTTTCTTT.

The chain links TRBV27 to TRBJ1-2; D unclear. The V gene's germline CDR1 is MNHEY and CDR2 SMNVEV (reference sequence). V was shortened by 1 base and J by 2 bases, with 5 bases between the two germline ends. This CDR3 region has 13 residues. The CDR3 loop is CASSLWRNYGYTF. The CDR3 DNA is TGTGCCAGCAGTTTATGGCGGAACTATGGCTACACCTTC.

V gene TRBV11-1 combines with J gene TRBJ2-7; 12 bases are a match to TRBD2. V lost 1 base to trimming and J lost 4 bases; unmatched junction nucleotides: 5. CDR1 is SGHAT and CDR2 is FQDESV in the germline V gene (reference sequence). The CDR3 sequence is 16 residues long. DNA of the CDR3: TGTGCCAGCAGCTTAGGACTAGCGGGAGTTGGGTACGAGCAGTACTTC. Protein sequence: CASSLGLAGVGYEQYF.

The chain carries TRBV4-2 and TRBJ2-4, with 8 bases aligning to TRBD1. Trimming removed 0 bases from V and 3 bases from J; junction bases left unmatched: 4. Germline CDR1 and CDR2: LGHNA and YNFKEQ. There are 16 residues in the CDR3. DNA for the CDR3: TGTGCCAGCAGCCAAGATTTAACAGGGGGCAAAAACATTCAGTACTTC. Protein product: CASSQDLTGGKNIQYF.

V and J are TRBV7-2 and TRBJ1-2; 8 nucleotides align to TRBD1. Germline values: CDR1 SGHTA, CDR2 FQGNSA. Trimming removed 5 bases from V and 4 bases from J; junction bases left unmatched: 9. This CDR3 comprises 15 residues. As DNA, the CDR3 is TGTGCCAGCAGCGCTACTCCAGGGGGCGTCTATGGCTACACCTTC. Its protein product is CASSATPGGVYGYTF.